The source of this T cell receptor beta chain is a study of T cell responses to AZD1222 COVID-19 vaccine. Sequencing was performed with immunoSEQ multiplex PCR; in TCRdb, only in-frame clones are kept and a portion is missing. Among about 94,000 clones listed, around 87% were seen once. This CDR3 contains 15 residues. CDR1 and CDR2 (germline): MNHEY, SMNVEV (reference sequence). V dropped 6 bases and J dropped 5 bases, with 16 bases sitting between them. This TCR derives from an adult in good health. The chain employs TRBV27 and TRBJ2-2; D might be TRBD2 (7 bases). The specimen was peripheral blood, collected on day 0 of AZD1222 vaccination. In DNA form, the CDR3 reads TGTGCCAGCAGACGCCCAGGGGAGGGGACCGGGGAGCTGTTTTTT. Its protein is CASRRPGEGTGELFF.